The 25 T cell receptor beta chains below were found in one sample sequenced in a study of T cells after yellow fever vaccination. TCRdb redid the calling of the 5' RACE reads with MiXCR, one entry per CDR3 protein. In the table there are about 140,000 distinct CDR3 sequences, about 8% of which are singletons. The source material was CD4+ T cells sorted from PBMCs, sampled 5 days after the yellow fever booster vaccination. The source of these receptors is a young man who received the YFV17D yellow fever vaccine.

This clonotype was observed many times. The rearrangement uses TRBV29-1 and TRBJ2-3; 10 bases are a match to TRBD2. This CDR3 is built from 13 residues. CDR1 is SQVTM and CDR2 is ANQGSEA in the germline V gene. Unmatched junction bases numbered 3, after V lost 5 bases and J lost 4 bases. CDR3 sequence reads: CSVLAGVADTQYF. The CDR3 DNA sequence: TGCAGCGTTCTAGCGGGAGTGGCAGATACGCAGTATTTT.

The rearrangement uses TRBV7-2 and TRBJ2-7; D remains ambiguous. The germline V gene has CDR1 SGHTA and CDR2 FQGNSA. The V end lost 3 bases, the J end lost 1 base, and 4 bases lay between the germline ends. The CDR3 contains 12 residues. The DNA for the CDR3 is TGTGCCAGCAGCTTCGTTTCCTACGAGCAGTACTTC. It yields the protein CASSFVSYEQYF.

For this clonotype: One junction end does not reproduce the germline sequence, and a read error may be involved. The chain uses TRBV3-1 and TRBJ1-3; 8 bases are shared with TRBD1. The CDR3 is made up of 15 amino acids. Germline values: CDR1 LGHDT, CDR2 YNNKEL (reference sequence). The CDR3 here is CASTQTGGGGNTIYF. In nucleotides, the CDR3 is TGTGCCAGCACCCAAACAGGGGGAGGTGGAAACACCATATATTTT.

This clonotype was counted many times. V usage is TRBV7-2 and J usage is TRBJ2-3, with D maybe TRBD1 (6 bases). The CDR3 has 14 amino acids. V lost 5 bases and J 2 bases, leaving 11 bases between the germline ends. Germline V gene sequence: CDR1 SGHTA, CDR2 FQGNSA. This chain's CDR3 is CASSQQGLTDTQYF. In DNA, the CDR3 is TGTGCCAGCAGCCAACAGGGTCTCACAGATACGCAGTATTTT. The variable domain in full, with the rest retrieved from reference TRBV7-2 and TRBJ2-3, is GAGVSQSPSNKVTEKGKDVELRCDPISGHTALYWYRQSLGQGLEFLIYFQGNSAPDKSGLPSDRFSAERTGGSVSTLTIQRTQQEDSAVYLCASSQQGLTDTQYFGPGTRLTVL.

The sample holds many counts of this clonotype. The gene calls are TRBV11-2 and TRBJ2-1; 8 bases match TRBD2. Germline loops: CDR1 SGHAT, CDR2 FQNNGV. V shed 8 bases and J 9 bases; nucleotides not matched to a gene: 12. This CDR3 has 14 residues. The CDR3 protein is CASGAGGNSAEQFF. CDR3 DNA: TGTGCCAGCGGCGCGGGAGGTAACAGTGCTGAGCAGTTCTTC.

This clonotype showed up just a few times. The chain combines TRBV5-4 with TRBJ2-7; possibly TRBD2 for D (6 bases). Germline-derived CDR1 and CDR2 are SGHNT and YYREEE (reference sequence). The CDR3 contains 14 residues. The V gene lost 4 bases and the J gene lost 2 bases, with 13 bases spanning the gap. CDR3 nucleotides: TGTGCCAGCAGCCCAGTGGGGACTCCCTACGAGCAGTACTTC. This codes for CASSPVGTPYEQYF.

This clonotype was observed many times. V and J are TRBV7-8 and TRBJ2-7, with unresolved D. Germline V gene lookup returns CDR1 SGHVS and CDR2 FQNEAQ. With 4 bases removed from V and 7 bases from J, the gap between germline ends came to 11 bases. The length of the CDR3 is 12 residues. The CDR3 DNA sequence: TGTGCCAGCAGCTATTCCCTGGGGGAGCAGTACTTC. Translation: CASSYSLGEQYF.

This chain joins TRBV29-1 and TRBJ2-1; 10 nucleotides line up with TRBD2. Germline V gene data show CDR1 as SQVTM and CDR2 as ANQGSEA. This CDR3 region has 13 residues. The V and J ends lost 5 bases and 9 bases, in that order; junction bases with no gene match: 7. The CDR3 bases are TGCAGCGTTCCTCCTAGCGGGAGAGGTGAGCAGTTCTTC. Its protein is CSVPPSGRGEQFF.

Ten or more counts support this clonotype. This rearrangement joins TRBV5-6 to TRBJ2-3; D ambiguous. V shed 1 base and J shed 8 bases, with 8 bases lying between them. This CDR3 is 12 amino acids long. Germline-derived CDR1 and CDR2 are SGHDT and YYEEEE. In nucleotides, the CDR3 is TGTGCCAGCAGCTTGATCTTGGGTACGCAGTATTTT. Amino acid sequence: CASSLILGTQYF.

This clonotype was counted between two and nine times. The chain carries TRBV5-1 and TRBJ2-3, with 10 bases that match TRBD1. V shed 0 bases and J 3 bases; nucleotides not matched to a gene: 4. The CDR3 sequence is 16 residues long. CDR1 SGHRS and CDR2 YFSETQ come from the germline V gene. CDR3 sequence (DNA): TGCGCCAGCAGCTTGGGGACAGGGGGTAGAACAGATACGCAGTATTTT. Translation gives CASSLGTGGRTDTQYF.

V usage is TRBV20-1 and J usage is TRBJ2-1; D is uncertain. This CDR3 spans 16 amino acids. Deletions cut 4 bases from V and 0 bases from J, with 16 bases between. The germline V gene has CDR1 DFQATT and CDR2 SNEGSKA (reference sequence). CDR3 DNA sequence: TGCAGTGCTAAACCGCCTGGGGTCCTCTCCTACAATGAGCAGTTCTTC. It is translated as CSAKPPGVLSYNEQFF.

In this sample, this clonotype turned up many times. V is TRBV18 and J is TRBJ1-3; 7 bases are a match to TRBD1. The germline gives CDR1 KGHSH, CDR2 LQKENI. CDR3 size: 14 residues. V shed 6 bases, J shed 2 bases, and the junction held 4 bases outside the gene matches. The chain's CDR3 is CASSGTGAGNTIYF. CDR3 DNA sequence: TGTGCCAGCTCGGGAACAGGGGCTGGAAACACCATATATTTT.

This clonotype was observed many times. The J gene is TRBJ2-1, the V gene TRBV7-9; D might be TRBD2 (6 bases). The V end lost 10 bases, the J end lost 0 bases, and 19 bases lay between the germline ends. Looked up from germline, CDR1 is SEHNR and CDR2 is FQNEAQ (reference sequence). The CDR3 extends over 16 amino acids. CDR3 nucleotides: TGTGCCACCCCAAAAGCGGGTTTAAGCTCCTACAATGAGCAGTTCTTC. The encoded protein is CATPKAGLSSYNEQFF.

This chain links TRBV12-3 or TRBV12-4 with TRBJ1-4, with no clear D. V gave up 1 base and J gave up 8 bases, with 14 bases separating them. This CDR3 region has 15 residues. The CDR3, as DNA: TGTGCCAGCAGTTTAGACGGACCACCTAGAGAAAAACTGTTTTTT. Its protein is CASSLDGPPREKLFF.

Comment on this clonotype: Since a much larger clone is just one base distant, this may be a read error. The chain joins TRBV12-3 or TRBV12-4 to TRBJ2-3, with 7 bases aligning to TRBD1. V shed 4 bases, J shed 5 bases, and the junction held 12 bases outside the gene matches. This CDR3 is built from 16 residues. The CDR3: CASSYGTRGLIDTQYF. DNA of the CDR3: TGTGCCAGCAGTTACGGTACTAGGGGGCTGATAGATACGCAGTATTTT.

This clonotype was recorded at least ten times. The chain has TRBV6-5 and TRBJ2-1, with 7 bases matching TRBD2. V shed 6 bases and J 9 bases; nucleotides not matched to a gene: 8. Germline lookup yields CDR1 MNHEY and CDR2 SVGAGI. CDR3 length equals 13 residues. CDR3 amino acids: CASSPGRGGEQFF. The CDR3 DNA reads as TGTGCCAGCAGCCCTGGGAGGGGTGGTGAGCAGTTCTTC.

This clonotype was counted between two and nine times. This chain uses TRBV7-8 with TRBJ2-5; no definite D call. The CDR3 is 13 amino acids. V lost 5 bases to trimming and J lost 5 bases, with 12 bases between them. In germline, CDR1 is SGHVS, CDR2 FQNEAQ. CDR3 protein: CASSPNLWETQYF. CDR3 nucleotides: TGTGCCAGCAGCCCCAACCTGTGGGAGACCCAGTACTTC.

CDR3 nucleotides: TGTGCCAGCGGCCCGGGGGACATCTGCGAGCAGTACTTC. Translating it yields CASGPGDICEQYF. V and J are TRBV5-5 and TRBJ2-7; D could derive from TRBD1 or TRBD2 (6 bases each). Looked up from germline, CDR1 is SGHKS and CDR2 is YYEKEE (reference sequence). Trimming removed 7 bases from V and 6 bases from J, with 17 bases in between. The CDR3 extends over 13 amino acids. The full variable domain, with the rest looked up from reference TRBV5-5 and TRBJ2-7, is DAGVTQSPTHLIKTRGQQVTLRCSPISGHKSVSWYQQVLGQGPQFIFQYYEKEERGRGNFPDRFSARQFPNYSSELNVNALLLGDSALYLCASGPGDICEQYFGPGTRLTVT.

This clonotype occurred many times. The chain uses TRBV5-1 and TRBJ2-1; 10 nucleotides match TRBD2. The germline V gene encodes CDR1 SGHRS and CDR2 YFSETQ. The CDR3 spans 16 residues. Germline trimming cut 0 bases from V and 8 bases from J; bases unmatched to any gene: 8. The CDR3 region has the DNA TGCGCCAGCAGCTTGGGAGCTAGCGGGAGAATCTATGAGCAGTTCTTC. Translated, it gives CASSLGASGRIYEQFF.

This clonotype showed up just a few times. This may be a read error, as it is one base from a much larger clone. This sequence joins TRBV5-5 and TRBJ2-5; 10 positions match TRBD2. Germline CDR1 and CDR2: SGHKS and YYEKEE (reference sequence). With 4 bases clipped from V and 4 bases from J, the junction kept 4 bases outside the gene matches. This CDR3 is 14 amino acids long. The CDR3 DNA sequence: TGTGCCAGCAGCCCCGGACTAGCGGTAGAGACCCAGTACTTC. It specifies CASSPGLAVETQYF.

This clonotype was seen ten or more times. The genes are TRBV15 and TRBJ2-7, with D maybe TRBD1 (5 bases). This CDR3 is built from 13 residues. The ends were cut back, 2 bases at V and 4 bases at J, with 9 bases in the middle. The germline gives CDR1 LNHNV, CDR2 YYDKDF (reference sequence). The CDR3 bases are TGTGCCACCAGCAGACCTCAGGGATACGAGCAGTACTTC. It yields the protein CATSRPQGYEQYF.

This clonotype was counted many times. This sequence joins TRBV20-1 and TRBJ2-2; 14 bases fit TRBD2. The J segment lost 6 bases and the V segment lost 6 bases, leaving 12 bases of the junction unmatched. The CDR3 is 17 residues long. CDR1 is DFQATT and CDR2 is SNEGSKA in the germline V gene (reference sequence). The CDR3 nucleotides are TGCAGTGCCCCAACCGGGACTAGCGGGAGTTACGCCGGGGAGCTGTTTTTT. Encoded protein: CSAPTGTSGSYAGELFF.

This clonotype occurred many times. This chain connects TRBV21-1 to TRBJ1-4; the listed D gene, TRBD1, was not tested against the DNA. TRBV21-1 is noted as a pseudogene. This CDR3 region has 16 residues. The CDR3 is CASSADRGATNEKLFF. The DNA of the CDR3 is TGTGCCAGCAGCGCAGACAGGGGGGCAACTAATGAAAAACTGTTTTTT.

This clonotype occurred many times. This CDR3 reads CSVGQGSGELFF. CDR3 sequence (DNA): TGCAGCGTTGGACAGGGGAGCGGGGAGCTGTTTTTT. This chain joins TRBV29-1 and TRBJ2-2, with TRBD1 identical over 8 bases. Germline V gene lookup returns CDR1 SQVTM and CDR2 ANQGSEA. Trimming at V came to 4 bases and at J to 7 bases, leaving 2 bases not matched to a gene. The CDR3 loop spans 12 amino acids.

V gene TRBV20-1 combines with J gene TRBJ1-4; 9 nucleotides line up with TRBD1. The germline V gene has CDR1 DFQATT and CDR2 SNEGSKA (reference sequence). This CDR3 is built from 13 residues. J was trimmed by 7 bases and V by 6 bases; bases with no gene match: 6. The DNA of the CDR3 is TGCAGTGCAACCGGGACAGGGATTGAAAAACTGTTTTTT. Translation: CSATGTGIEKLFF.